A single sample gave rise to the 17 T cell receptor beta chains below, sequenced in a study of T-cell reconstitution after alpha-beta-depleted transplantation in children. Preparation of the TCRbeta library used unique molecular identifiers. TCRdb re-analysed the PCR reads in MiXCR, keeping a single row per CDR3 protein. The sample carries roughly 220,000 distinct CDR3 sequences, more than 10% recorded once. Sample: PBMCs from the stem cell graft donor, taken from the stem cell graft. The receptor source for this set is a human donor who donated a stem cell graft to a child with acute lymphoblastic leukemia.

Many counts were recorded for this clonotype. The chain links TRBV20-1 to TRBJ2-3; 10 bases are shared with TRBD2. Germline V gene sequence: CDR1 DFQATT, CDR2 SNEGSKA (reference sequence). J lost 1 base, V lost 6 bases, and 4 bases had no gene match. The CDR3 loop spans 14 amino acids. The CDR3 is CSARTSGRTDTQYF. The CDR3 region has the DNA TGCAGTGCCAGGACTAGCGGACGCACAGATACGCAGTATTTT.

At least ten counts were recorded for this clonotype. The chain joins TRBV6-5 to TRBJ2-1, with 11 bases that match TRBD2. The trim removed 6 bases at V and 8 bases at J, leaving 6 bases unmatched. The CDR3 runs to 14 residues. Germline loops: CDR1 MNHEY, CDR2 SVGAGI. CDR3 sequence reads: CASSLAGGRDEQFF. CDR3 coding DNA: TGTGCCAGCAGCTTAGCGGGAGGGAGGGATGAGCAGTTCTTC.

The chain combines TRBV9 with TRBJ2-3; D is unclear. This CDR3 comprises 13 residues. The ends were cut back, 3 bases at V and 4 bases at J, with 9 bases in the middle. The germline V gene encodes CDR1 SGDLS and CDR2 YYNGEE. CDR3 protein: CASSARPADTQYF. The CDR3 coding sequence is TGTGCCAGCAGCGCCCGTCCCGCAGATACGCAGTATTTT. The whole variable domain, filled in from reference TRBV9 and TRBJ2-3, reads DSGVTQTPKHLITATGQRVTLRCSPRSGDLSVYWYQQSLDQGLQFLIQYYNGEERAKGNILERFSAQQFPDLHSELNLSSLELGDSALYFCASSARPADTQYFGPGTRLTVL.

This clonotype was seen ten or more times. The chain uses TRBV9 and TRBJ1-1; no reliable D call. This CDR3 is built from 13 residues. Per germline, CDR1 SGDLS and CDR2 YYNGEE. V shed 4 bases and J shed 3 bases, with 10 bases lying between them. CDR3: CASSFRRDTEAFF. The CDR3 bases are TGTGCCAGCAGCTTTAGGCGGGACACTGAAGCTTTCTTT.

There are many counts of this clonotype. The rearrangement joins TRBV6-2 or TRBV6-3 to TRBJ2-7; 7 bases agree with TRBD2. CDR3 length equals 15 residues. The ends lost 6 bases at V and 2 bases at J; junction bases unmatched: 10. Germline CDR1 is MNHEY and CDR2 is SVGEGT. The CDR3 bases are TGTGCCAGCAGGGTTGGTCCTAGCGGAACCTACGAGCAGTACTTC. This translates into CASRVGPSGTYEQYF.

This chain links TRBV6-2 or TRBV6-3 with TRBJ2-7; D might be TRBD1 (6 bases). The ends were cut back, 5 bases at V and 6 bases at J, with 17 bases in the middle. The germline gives CDR1 MNHEY, CDR2 SVGEGT. The CDR3 spans 14 residues. The CDR3 protein is CASSTPGVESEQYF. The CDR3 DNA reads TGTGCCAGCAGTACCCCAGGGGTAGAAAGCGAGCAGTACTTC.

The chain couples TRBV4-3 to TRBJ2-7; D is perhaps TRBD2 (5 bases). CDR1 is LGHNA, CDR2 YSLEER, per germline. V was clipped by 1 base and J by 2 bases, with 12 bases between them. This CDR3 has 15 residues. CDR3 sequence reads: CASSQVKAETYEQYF. The CDR3 DNA reads as TGCGCCAGCAGCCAAGTAAAAGCGGAGACCTACGAGCAGTACTTC.

There are many counts of this clonotype. The V call is TRBV6-2 or TRBV6-3, the J call TRBJ1-2; maybe TRBD1 (5 bases). The CDR3 runs 12 residues. Germline CDR1 is MNHEY and CDR2 is SVGEGT. V shed 2 bases and J shed 7 bases, with 8 bases lying between them. In nucleotides, the CDR3 is TGTGCCAGCAGTTACGGGGGTTTTGGCTACACCTTC. Translation gives CASSYGGFGYTF.

This clonotype appeared many times. The V call is TRBV5-5, the J call TRBJ1-4, with D possibly matching TRBD1 (5 bases). Between the trimmed V and J ends, which lost 7 bases and 2 bases, there was a span of 15 bases. The CDR3 loop spans 15 amino acids. Germline CDR1 is SGHKS and CDR2 is YYEKEE (reference sequence). CDR3 protein: CASGAPPTTNEKLFF. The CDR3 DNA reads as TGTGCCAGCGGGGCCCCCCCTACCACTAATGAAAAACTGTTTTTT.

About this clonotype itself: A much larger clone sits a single nucleotide away, making a read error possible. This rearrangement joins TRBV20-1 to TRBJ1-1, with D possibly matching TRBD1 (6 bases). This CDR3 has 11 residues. Germline V CDR1 and CDR2: DFQATT, SNEGSKA (reference sequence). CDR3 in amino acids: CGAQQGTEAFF. The CDR3 nucleotides read TGCGGTGCTCAACAGGGCACTGAAGCTTTCTTT.

This clonotype was counted at least ten times. The genes are TRBV12-3 or TRBV12-4 and TRBJ1-1; D might be TRBD1 (5 bases). The germline V and J ends were trimmed by 6 bases and 0 bases, with 8 bases remaining between them. The CDR3 runs to 13 residues. Here the CDR3 reads CASRLQVNTEAFF. For the CDR3, the DNA is TGTGCCAGCAGGTTACAGGTGAACACTGAAGCTTTCTTT.

The sample holds many counts of this clonotype. V usage is TRBV7-9 and J usage is TRBJ2-3; 7 positions match TRBD2. CDR3 size: 14 residues. CDR1 and CDR2 (germline): SEHNR, FQNEAQ (reference sequence). Unmatched junction bases numbered 7, after V lost 8 bases and J lost 2 bases. The CDR3 nucleotides read TGTGCCAGCGTGGACGGGGGGATCACAGATACGCAGTATTTT. Protein sequence: CASVDGGITDTQYF.

This clonotype was picked up many times. The chain has TRBV10-3 and TRBJ1-3; tentatively, D is TRBD1 (5 bases). CDR1 and CDR2 from the germline V gene are ENHRY and SYGVKD. CDR3 length equals 13 residues. V shed 7 bases and J shed 9 bases, with 16 bases lying between them. As DNA, the CDR3 is TGTGCCATCACTCCCCGGGACGGGGCCACCATATATTTT. Translating gives CAITPRDGATIYF.

This clonotype came up many times. This chain joins TRBV20-1 and TRBJ2-1, with TRBD2 matching over 9 bases. CDR1 and CDR2 from the germline V gene are DFQATT and SNEGSKA (reference sequence). This CDR3 region has 16 residues. V shed 3 bases and J 4 bases; nucleotides not matched to a gene: 10. The CDR3 bases are TGCAGTGCTAGCCCCCCGCGCGGGAGGGCTTACAATGAGCAGTTCTTC. Amino acids: CSASPPRGRAYNEQFF.

This clonotype was observed at least ten times. The chain joins TRBV9 to TRBJ2-3, with no clear D. V was trimmed by 0 bases and J by 2 bases, leaving 10 bases between them. The CDR3 extends over 15 amino acids. Germline V CDR1 and CDR2: SGDLS, YYNGEE. Here the CDR3 reads CASSVAGRLTDTQYF. CDR3 in DNA: TGTGCCAGCAGCGTAGCTGGGCGACTCACAGATACGCAGTATTTT.

This clonotype was found a few times. The gene calls are TRBV5-1 and TRBJ2-4; 7 nucleotides align to TRBD1. J lost 3 bases, V lost 1 base, and 7 bases had no gene match. Germline V lookup: CDR1 SGHRS, CDR2 YFSETQ. The CDR3 covers 16 residues. CDR3 sequence: CASSLWGQSDKNIQYF. CDR3 bases: TGCGCCAGCAGCTTGTGGGGACAGTCGGACAAAAACATTCAGTACTTC.

This clonotype was seen repeatedly, ten times or more. The rearrangement joins TRBV20-1 to TRBJ1-1; 10 bases align to TRBD1. CDR1 is DFQATT and CDR2 is SNEGSKA in the germline V gene (reference sequence). CDR3 length: 15 amino acids. The J segment lost 4 bases and the V segment lost 5 bases, leaving 10 bases of the junction unmatched. The CDR3: CSAYLTGTGATEAFF. CDR3 nucleotide sequence: TGCAGTGCTTATCTAACCGGGACAGGGGCCACTGAAGCTTTCTTT.